These 23 T cell receptor beta chains were sequenced from one sample in a study of identical twins. MiXCR was run by TCRdb on the 5' RACE reads, yielding one entry per CDR3 protein. This table holds about 730,000 distinct CDR3 sequences, over 20% found once. The same sample was also used in a study of T cells expressing NK-cell markers.

The sequenced sample consisted of PBMCs. The receptors stem from a woman between 18 and 29 years old in good health.

There are a few counts of this clonotype. The chain links TRBV4-3 to TRBJ2-3, with D maybe TRBD1 (5 bases). V lost 2 bases and J 6 bases, leaving 18 bases between the germline ends. Per germline, CDR1 LGHNA and CDR2 YSLEER. CDR3 length: 16 amino acids. The DNA for the CDR3 is TGCGCCAGCAGCCAACGTCCAGGGTCGCGGCTGGATACGCAGTATTTT. This sequence encodes CASSQRPGSRLDTQYF.

This clonotype was observed a handful of times. The rearrangement links TRBV11-2 to TRBJ2-5; D perhaps matches TRBD1 (6 bases). Germline V lookup: CDR1 SGHAT, CDR2 FQNNGV. The CDR3 covers 13 residues. With 3 bases removed from V and 5 bases from J, the gap between germline ends came to 10 bases. The CDR3 DNA is TGTGCCAGCAGCTTGGGGGCGAAGGAGACCCAGTACTTC. Its translation is CASSLGAKETQYF. Full variable domain (missing parts from reference TRBV11-2 and TRBJ2-5): EAGVAQSPRYKIIEKRQSVAFWCNPISGHATLYWYQQILGQGPKLLIQFQNNGVVDDSQLPKDRFSAERLKGVDSTLKIQPAKLEDSAVYLCASSLGAKETQYFGPGTRLLVL.

The genes are TRBV7-9 and TRBJ2-5; 7 bases are shared with TRBD2. The CDR3 has 15 amino acids. Germline V gives CDR1 SEHNR, CDR2 FQNEAQ (reference sequence). V shed 2 bases, J shed 5 bases, and the junction held 8 bases outside the gene matches. The CDR3 protein is CASSLNFREGETQYF. The CDR3 DNA sequence: TGTGCCAGCAGCTTAAACTTCAGGGAGGGGGAGACCCAGTACTTC. The full variable domain, rest sourced from reference TRBV7-9 and TRBJ2-5, is DTGVSQNPRHKITKRGQNVTFRCDPISEHNRLYWYRQTLGQGPEFLTYFQNEAQLEKSRLLSDRFSAERPKGSFSTLEIQRTEQGDSAMYLCASSLNFREGETQYFGPGTRLLVL.

A few counts support this clonotype. The chain uses TRBV11-1 and TRBJ2-1; 9 positions match TRBD2. V shed 5 bases and J 7 bases; nucleotides not matched to a gene: 9. The CDR3 runs to 15 residues. CDR1 is SGHAT, CDR2 FQDESV, per germline (reference sequence). The CDR3 loop reads CASSLSGGLQNEQFF. CDR3 in DNA: TGTGCCAGCAGCCTCAGCGGGGGGTTACAGAATGAGCAGTTCTTC.

The table lists this clonotype with a few counts. The chain has TRBV5-1 and TRBJ1-3; D ambiguous. Germline V gives CDR1 SGHRS, CDR2 YFSETQ. CDR3 length: 12 amino acids. V gave up 4 bases and J gave up 8 bases, with 10 bases separating them. CDR3 bases: TGCGCCAGCAGCGGTGATCTGGACACCATATATTTT. Amino acid sequence: CASSGDLDTIYF. The whole variable domain, filled in from reference TRBV5-1 and TRBJ1-3, reads KAGVTQTPRYLIKTRGQQVTLSCSPISGHRSVSWYQQTPGQGLQFLFEYFSETQRNKGNFPGRFSGRQFSNSRSEMNVSTLELGDSALYLCASSGDLDTIYFGEGSWLTVV.

This clonotype came up a few times. V is TRBV20-1 and J is TRBJ2-3; tentative D call: TRBD2 (6 bases). Germline-derived CDR1 and CDR2 are DFQATT and SNEGSKA (reference sequence). V was clipped by 3 bases and J by 2 bases, with 12 bases between them. The CDR3 has 14 amino acids. The CDR3 sequence: CSASPRGSTDTQYF. As DNA, the CDR3 is TGCAGTGCTAGCCCCCGGGGGTCCACAGATACGCAGTATTTT.

This clonotype was counted once. CDR3 bases: TGCGCCAGCAGCGGGGGGGAGGCAGATACGCAGTATTTT. It encodes CASSGGEADTQYF. The chain couples TRBV5-1 to TRBJ2-3, with 7 bases fitting TRBD2. The V and J ends lost 4 bases and 4 bases, in that order; junction bases with no gene match: 3. This CDR3 contains 13 residues. From germline, CDR1 is SGHRS and CDR2 YFSETQ.

The chain combines TRBV30 with TRBJ2-3, with 7 bases fitting TRBD2. The germline V gene has CDR1 GTSNPN and CDR2 SVGIG (reference sequence). V lost 0 bases and J lost 8; bases outside the gene matches: 5. The CDR3 sequence is 13 residues long. CDR3 coding DNA: TGTGCCTGGAGTGTACTCGGGAGGTCTACGCAGTATTTT. Translation gives CAWSVLGRSTQYF.

V is TRBV9 and J is TRBJ1-2, with D hard to call. V lost 0 bases, J lost 7 bases, and 16 bases lay in between. In germline, CDR1 is SGDLS, CDR2 YYNGEE. The CDR3 has 15 amino acids. CDR3 in DNA: TGTGCCAGCAGCGTAGAAGTCGAGGGAATTGGTGGCTACACCTTC. The encoded protein is CASSVEVEGIGGYTF. Based on the CDR3 plus reference TRBV9 and TRBJ1-2, the full variable domain is DSGVTQTPKHLITATGQRVTLRCSPRSGDLSVYWYQQSLDQGLQFLIQYYNGEERAKGNILERFSAQQFPDLHSELNLSSLELGDSALYFCASSVEVEGIGGYTFGSGTRLTVV.

The chain has TRBV9 and TRBJ2-1; TRBD2 matches at 10 bases. The CDR3 totals 15 residues. The germline V gene has CDR1 SGDLS and CDR2 YYNGEE. V gave up 0 bases and J gave up 4 bases; unmatched junction bases: 1. The CDR3 spells CASSVEAGGYNEQFF. The CDR3 DNA sequence: TGTGCCAGCAGCGTAGAAGCGGGGGGGTACAATGAGCAGTTCTTC.

The chain couples TRBV6-5 to TRBJ1-1; a possible D gene is TRBD1 (5 bases). Germline CDR1 reads MNHEY; CDR2 reads SVGAGI. The germline V and J ends were trimmed by 2 bases and 3 bases, with 13 bases remaining between them. The CDR3 covers 15 residues. CDR3 loop: CASSYGVGADTEAFF. The CDR3 coding sequence is TGTGCCAGCAGTTACGGTGTAGGGGCGGACACTGAAGCTTTCTTT.

The chain couples TRBV20-1 to TRBJ2-4; a weak D match, TRBD1 (6 bases). This CDR3 has 13 amino acids. CDR1 and CDR2 (germline): DFQATT, SNEGSKA (reference sequence). V dropped 3 bases and J dropped 5 bases, with 11 bases sitting between them. CDR3 loop: CSARATGQNIQYF. Written as DNA, the CDR3 is TGCAGTGCTAGGGCGACAGGCCAAAACATTCAGTACTTC.

The chain has TRBV29-1 and TRBJ2-5, with 11 bases lining up with TRBD1. The CDR3 contains 15 residues. Germline CDR1 is SQVTM and CDR2 is ANQGSEA. V trimming: 1 base; J trimming: 2 bases; junction bases outside the gene matches: 3. The chain's CDR3 is CSVEGDRGEQETQYF. Here the CDR3 DNA reads TGCAGCGTTGAAGGGGACAGGGGGGAACAAGAGACCCAGTACTTC.

V usage is TRBV6-1 and J usage is TRBJ2-1; 7 bases line up with TRBD2. Per germline, CDR1 MNHNS and CDR2 SASEGT. This CDR3 has 16 amino acids. The junction had 10 bases not matched to a gene; V was cut back by 6 bases and J by 2 bases. CDR3 amino acids: CASRSPFAGAYNEQFF. The CDR3 DNA reads as TGTGCCAGCAGATCGCCCTTTGCGGGGGCCTACAATGAGCAGTTCTTC.

The chain has TRBV20-1 and TRBJ2-7, with D tentatively TRBD1 (5 bases). The ends were cut back, 3 bases at V and 2 bases at J, with 8 bases in the middle. In germline, CDR1 is DFQATT, CDR2 SNEGSKA (reference sequence). This CDR3 has 12 amino acids. The CDR3 sequence is CSASAGTYEQYF. The CDR3 DNA follows: TGCAGTGCTAGCGCAGGGACCTACGAGCAGTACTTC.

This clonotype was picked up a small number of times. The chain has TRBV7-2 and TRBJ1-2, with D perhaps TRBD1 (6 bases). The V gene lost 3 bases and the J gene lost 8 bases, with 13 bases spanning the gap. The CDR3 loop spans 13 amino acids. Per germline, CDR1 SGHTA and CDR2 FQGNSA. The CDR3 DNA is TGTGCCAGCAGCTTTACGACAGGACAGGGCTACACCTTC. Amino acid sequence: CASSFTTGQGYTF. Together with reference TRBV7-2 and TRBJ1-2, the CDR3 gives the full variable domain: GAGVSQSPSNKVTEKGKDVELRCDPISGHTALYWYRQSLGQGLEFLIYFQGNSAPDKSGLPSDRFSAERTGGSVSTLTIQRTQQEDSAVYLCASSFTTGQGYTFGSGTRLTVV.

This clonotype was seen more than once but under ten times. The genes are TRBV12-3 or TRBV12-4 and TRBJ1-1; possible D gene TRBD1, 6 bases. The V gene lost 4 bases and the J gene lost 2 bases, with 17 bases spanning the gap. The CDR3 consists of 16 residues. The CDR3 sequence: CASSSRIVGGNTEAFF. The CDR3 DNA sequence: TGTGCCAGCAGTTCCAGAATTGTGGGGGGCAACACTGAAGCTTTCTTT.

This clonotype was seen a few times. V and J are TRBV6-5 and TRBJ2-1, with D possibly matching TRBD1 (6 bases). CDR1 and CDR2 from the germline V gene are MNHEY and SVGAGI. The ends were cut back, 2 bases at V and 5 bases at J, with 19 bases in the middle. The CDR3 is 17 residues long. CDR3 coding DNA: TGTGCCAGCAGTTACATGGACAGCCGGAGGCCAGACAATGAGCAGTTCTTC. It yields the protein CASSYMDSRRPDNEQFF.

The genes are TRBV9 and TRBJ1-1; D may be TRBD1 (5 bases). Germline assignment: CDR1 SGDLS and CDR2 YYNGEE. The CDR3 consists of 14 residues. Trimming cost V 8 bases and J 2 bases, with 16 bases left between them. Here the CDR3 DNA reads TGTGCCAGTACCCCTGGACAAGCAAACACTGAAGCTTTCTTT. It translates to CASTPGQANTEAFF.

The rearrangement links TRBV20-1 to TRBJ2-1; possibly TRBD1 or TRBD2 for D (5 bases each). CDR1 is DFQATT, CDR2 SNEGSKA, per germline (reference sequence). This CDR3 has 10 residues. Trimming removed 7 bases from V and 10 bases from J, with 11 bases in between. CDR3 in DNA: TGCAGTGGAGGGACCCCAGAGCAGTTCTTC. It specifies CSGGTPEQFF.

The chain joins TRBV12-3 or TRBV12-4 to TRBJ2-3; the match to TRBD2 covers 8 bases. The trim removed 6 bases at V and 1 base at J, leaving 6 bases unmatched. The CDR3 covers 15 residues. CDR3 region: CASRDATSGTDTQYF. The CDR3 region has the DNA TGTGCCAGCAGGGATGCGACTAGCGGCACAGATACGCAGTATTTT.

This clonotype was picked up a small number of times. The chain links TRBV27 to TRBJ2-1; 12 nucleotides line up with TRBD2. The V gene end was trimmed by 0 bases and the J gene end by 8 bases; junction bases not matched to a gene: 2. This CDR3 region has 15 residues. Germline V gives CDR1 MNHEY, CDR2 SMNVEV (reference sequence). CDR3 in DNA: TGTGCCAGCAGTTTATCGAGACTAGCGGGGGATGAGCAGTTCTTC. This codes for CASSLSRLAGDEQFF.

This clonotype has a handful of counts. The V and J genes are TRBV5-1 and TRBJ2-1, with 7 bases identical to TRBD1. After removal of 3 bases from V and 4 bases from J, the junction contained 7 bases not matched to a gene. This CDR3 region has 15 residues. Germline V lookup: CDR1 SGHRS, CDR2 YFSETQ. The CDR3 loop reads CASSWDRREYNEQFF. The CDR3 DNA reads TGCGCCAGCAGCTGGGACAGAAGGGAATACAATGAGCAGTTCTTC.